These T cell receptor beta chains were read from a single sample in a study of blood T cell repertoires in COVID-19. Assay used: immunoSEQ multiplex PCR; TCRdb lists only in-frame clones, some missing. The repertoire holds 160,000 or so clones, with 89% as singletons. Sequences were obtained from peripheral blood. The receptors come from a man aged 55 to 70 with acute or convalescent COVID-19. Each CDR3 is given with its conserved first and last residue. A D gene is named only where the DNA matches it firmly. Clone sizes are given selectively: once, few, many, or a class where the clone is expanded.

clone size: -; D gene: TRBD2; J gene: TRBJ2-4; V gene: TRBV2; CDR3 DNA: TGTGCCAGCAGTGCCTCAAGCGGGGGGAACATTCAGTACTTC; CDR3 protein: CASSASSGGNIQYF
clone size: -; D gene: -; J gene: TRBJ1-5; V gene: TRBV7-9; CDR3 DNA: TGTGCCAGCAGCTCTTCAGGCGACAATCAGCCCCAGCATTTT; CDR3 protein: CASSSSGDNQPQHF
clone size: -; D gene: TRBD2; J gene: TRBJ2-1; V gene: TRBV7-3; CDR3 DNA: TGTGCCAGCAGCTTAAAGAGCGGGGGGGCTTATGAGCAGTTCTTC; CDR3 protein: CASSLKSGGAYEQFF
clone size: -; D gene: -; J gene: TRBJ2-7; V gene: TRBV2; CDR3 DNA: TGTGCCAGCAGCCCGCCGGGGGTAAACTCCTACGAGCAGTACTTC; CDR3 protein: CASSPPGVNSYEQYF
clone size: few; D gene: TRBD1; J gene: TRBJ1-2; V gene: TRBV18; CDR3 DNA: TGTGCCAGCTCACCCCAGGGGGCTAATAGTGGCTACACCTTC; CDR3 protein: CASSPQGANSGYTF
clone size: -; D gene: TRBD1; J gene: TRBJ1-6; V gene: TRBV7-2; CDR3 DNA: TGTGCCAGCAGCTTAGGGGGGACAGCGTATAATTCACCCCTCCACTTT; CDR3 protein: CASSLGGTAYNSPLHF
clone size: -; D gene: TRBD1; J gene: TRBJ2-1; V gene: TRBV7-6; CDR3 DNA: TGTGCCAGCAGCTTGAGGGACAGGGAAATGAAACTTAACAATGAGCAGTTCTTC; CDR3 protein: CASSLRDREMKLNNEQFF
clone size: -; D gene: -; J gene: TRBJ1-6; V gene: TRBV7-9; CDR3 DNA: TGTGCCAGCAGCCGAGAGGGCCTTAATTCACCCCTCCACTTT; CDR3 protein: CASSREGLNSPLHF
clone size: -; D gene: TRBD1; J gene: TRBJ1-5; V gene: TRBV18; CDR3 DNA: TGTGCCAGCTCACAGGTCATGAGGGGGCGCGATCAGCCCCAGCATTTT; CDR3 protein: CASSQVMRGRDQPQHF
clone size: -; D gene: -; J gene: TRBJ1-2; V gene: TRBV27; CDR3 DNA: TGTGCCAGCAGTTTAGGAGGGGCCGGTGGCTATGGCTACACCTTC; CDR3 protein: CASSLGGAGGYGYTF
clone size: -; D gene: TRBD1; J gene: TRBJ1-2; V gene: TRBV19; CDR3 DNA: TGTGCCAGTAGATCGACAGGGGGATCCTATGGCTACACCTTC; CDR3 protein: CASRSTGGSYGYTF
clone size: -; D gene: -; J gene: TRBJ2-6; V gene: TRBV5-1; CDR3 DNA: TGCGCCAGCAGCTCGGGACAACACTCTGGGGCCAACGTCCTGACTTTC; CDR3 protein: CASSSGQHSGANVLTF
clone size: -; D gene: -; J gene: TRBJ1-3; V gene: TRBV2; CDR3 DNA: TGTGCCAGCACTTGGCGGGCCTTAGGAGGCTCTGGAAACACCATATATTTT; CDR3 protein: CASTWRALGGSGNTIYF
clone size: -; D gene: TRBD2; J gene: TRBJ2-5; V gene: TRBV6-4; CDR3 DNA: TGTGCCAGCAGTTCTGGACTAGCAAATACCCTGGGGACCCAGTACTTC; CDR3 protein: CASSSGLANTLGTQYF
clone size: -; D gene: -; J gene: TRBJ2-3; V gene: TRBV30; CDR3 DNA: TGTGCCTGGAGTCTTCCCCTCCTAGCAGATACGCAGTATTTT; CDR3 protein: CAWSLPLLADTQYF
clone size: -; D gene: -; J gene: TRBJ1-1; V gene: TRBV21-1; CDR3 DNA: TGTGCCAGCAACCGCCGGGACAGGGGAACGGGCACTGAAGCTTTCTTT; CDR3 protein: CASNRRDRGTGTEAFF
clone size: -; D gene: -; J gene: TRBJ1-3; V gene: TRBV5-1; CDR3 DNA: TGCGCCAGCAGCTTGGGACAGGGAAACACCATATATTTT; CDR3 protein: CASSLGQGNTIYF
clone size: -; D gene: -; J gene: TRBJ1-6; V gene: TRBV19; CDR3 DNA: TGTGCCAGTAGTATGGAGGGCAGGAGAGGTTCACCCCTCCACTTT; CDR3 protein: CASSMEGRRGSPLHF
clone size: -; D gene: -; J gene: TRBJ1-5; V gene: TRBV27; CDR3 DNA: TGTGCCAGCAGTCCCCGGTATGGCAGGGAAACGGCATCAAGGCAGCCCCAGCATTTT; CDR3 protein: CASSPRYGRETASRQPQHF
clone size: -; D gene: -; J gene: TRBJ2-3; V gene: TRBV10-1; CDR3 DNA: TGCGCCAGCAGTGATTCCCTCTCCACAGATACGCAGTATTTT; CDR3 protein: CASSDSLSTDTQYF
clone size: few; D gene: TRBD2; J gene: TRBJ2-2; V gene: TRBV11-3; CDR3 DNA: TGTGCCAGCAGCTCTCGGACTAGCGGGGGGGAGCTGTTTTTT; CDR3 protein: CASSSRTSGGELFF
clone size: -; D gene: -; J gene: TRBJ1-5; V gene: TRBV18; CDR3 DNA: TGTGCCAGCTCCCTCGTCCGGTTGAGTAGCAATCAGCCCCAGCATTTT; CDR3 protein: CASSLVRLSSNQPQHF
clone size: -; D gene: TRBD2; J gene: TRBJ2-7; V gene: TRBV6-2/TRBV6-3; CDR3 DNA: TGTGCCAGCAGTTACGGAGGGAGCGGGGGTTCGGCCGAGCAGTACTTC; CDR3 protein: CASSYGGSGGSAEQYF
clone size: -; D gene: TRBD2; J gene: TRBJ2-5; V gene: TRBV5-4; CDR3 DNA: TGTGCCAGCAGCAGGACTAGCGGGGGTCCCCAAGAGACCCAGTACTTC; CDR3 protein: CASSRTSGGPQETQYF
clone size: -; D gene: -; J gene: TRBJ1-2; V gene: TRBV25-1; CDR3 DNA: TGTGCCAGCAGTGCTAGTCACCGTAACTATGGCTACACCTTC; CDR3 protein: CASSASHRNYGYTF
clone size: -; D gene: TRBD2; J gene: TRBJ2-7; V gene: TRBV3-1/TRBV3-2; CDR3 DNA: TGTGCCAGCAGCCAAGTTGGGAGGGAGGAGCAGTACTTC; CDR3 protein: CASSQVGREEQYF
clone size: -; D gene: TRBD2; J gene: TRBJ2-7; V gene: TRBV7-2; CDR3 DNA: TGTGCCAGCAGTTATACTAGCGGGGGGGCCGGCGAGCAGTACTTC; CDR3 protein: CASSYTSGGAGEQYF
clone size: -; D gene: TRBD1; J gene: TRBJ2-1; V gene: TRBV7-9; CDR3 DNA: TGTGCCAGCAGCTTAGGGAGACAGGGGGCAGTCTACAATGAGCAGTTCTTC; CDR3 protein: CASSLGRQGAVYNEQFF
clone size: -; D gene: -; J gene: TRBJ2-7; V gene: TRBV20-1; CDR3 DNA: TGCAGTGCTAGTAGGGGCGCCACCGGGCGCTACGAGCAGTACTTC; CDR3 protein: CSASRGATGRYEQYF
clone size: once; D gene: TRBD1; J gene: TRBJ1-4; V gene: TRBV19; CDR3 DNA: TGTGCCAGTAGTATATTTCCAGGGGGCCGGGAAAAACTGTTTTTT; CDR3 protein: CASSIFPGGREKLFF
clone size: -; D gene: TRBD1; J gene: TRBJ1-5; V gene: TRBV5-8; CDR3 DNA: TGTGCCAGCAGCGCCGGGACAGGGGATCAGCCCCAGCATTTT; CDR3 protein: CASSAGTGDQPQHF
clone size: -; D gene: -; J gene: TRBJ1-1; V gene: TRBV5-6; CDR3 DNA: TGTGCCAGCAGCTTCGGGGGTTGGGGCACTGAAGCTTTCTTT; CDR3 protein: CASSFGGWGTEAFF
clone size: once; D gene: -; J gene: TRBJ1-2; V gene: TRBV3-1/TRBV3-2; CDR3 DNA: TGTGCCAGCAGCCAAACTTCGGGCAGGGCTAACTATGGCTACACCTTC; CDR3 protein: CASSQTSGRANYGYTF
clone size: -; D gene: -; J gene: TRBJ1-5; V gene: TRBV7-2; CDR3 DNA: TGTGCCAGCTCCCCCTGGGGGGATCCTGCTCAGCCCCAGCATTTT; CDR3 protein: CASSPWGDPAQPQHF
clone size: -; D gene: -; J gene: TRBJ1-1; V gene: TRBV11-3; CDR3 DNA: TGTGCCAGCAGCTTAGCCAGGGGTGACACTGAAGCTTTCTTT; CDR3 protein: CASSLARGDTEAFF
clone size: -; D gene: TRBD1; J gene: TRBJ2-6; V gene: TRBV4-1; CDR3 DNA: TGCGCCAGCAGCCGACAGGGCGGCGGGGCCAACGTCCTGACTTTC; CDR3 protein: CASSRQGGGANVLTF
clone size: -; D gene: -; J gene: TRBJ1-1; V gene: TRBV27; CDR3 DNA: TGTGCCAGCAGATACCTGAGCAGGGGCGAAGCTTTCTTT; CDR3 protein: CASRYLSRGEAFF
clone size: -; D gene: -; J gene: TRBJ1-6; V gene: TRBV7-2; CDR3 DNA: TGTGCCGGAAGGGGTTCACCGGGTTCACCCCTCCACTTT; CDR3 protein: CAGRGSPGSPLHF
clone size: few; D gene: TRBD1; J gene: TRBJ1-1; V gene: TRBV5-1; CDR3 DNA: TGCGCCAGCAGCCCCGGTATGACAGGGGGATTGCGGTACACTGAAGCTTTCTTT; CDR3 protein: CASSPGMTGGLRYTEAFF
clone size: -; D gene: TRBD1; J gene: TRBJ2-7; V gene: TRBV29-1; CDR3 DNA: TGCAGCGGGGGGACAGGGGTCTACGAGCAGTACTTC; CDR3 protein: CSGGTGVYEQYF
clone size: -; D gene: TRBD2; J gene: TRBJ2-3; V gene: TRBV3-1/TRBV3-2; CDR3 DNA: TGTGCCAGCAGCCAATCATTACTAGCGGGGCCACGAGATACGCAGTATTTT; CDR3 protein: CASSQSLLAGPRDTQYF
clone size: -; D gene: TRBD1; J gene: TRBJ2-7; V gene: TRBV24-1; CDR3 DNA: TGTGCCACCAGTGACACCGGGACAGGGGAGCAGTACTTC; CDR3 protein: CATSDTGTGEQYF
clone size: -; D gene: -; J gene: TRBJ1-1; V gene: TRBV5-1; CDR3 DNA: TGCGCCAGCAGCTTGGTCCCAGGCGCGAACACTGAAGCTTTCTTT; CDR3 protein: CASSLVPGANTEAFF
clone size: -; D gene: -; J gene: TRBJ1-5; V gene: TRBV7-7; CDR3 DNA: TGTGCCAGCAGCATCGACAGAAATCAGCCCCAGCATTTT; CDR3 protein: CASSIDRNQPQHF
clone size: -; D gene: TRBD1; J gene: TRBJ1-6; V gene: TRBV5-1; CDR3 DNA: TGCGCCAGCAGCTTGAACGGAGGACAGGGGCCAAACTCCTATAATTCACCCCTCCACTTT; CDR3 protein: CASSLNGGQGPNSYNSPLHF
clone size: -; D gene: TRBD1; J gene: TRBJ1-6; V gene: TRBV4-2; CDR3 DNA: TGTGCCAGCAGCCAAGCTAAGACCGGGACAGTAAATTCACCCCTCCACTTT; CDR3 protein: CASSQAKTGTVNSPLHF
clone size: -; D gene: -; J gene: TRBJ1-2; V gene: TRBV4-1; CDR3 DNA: TGCGCCAGCAGCCAAGGTGGACAGTTCGGGGGCTACACCTTC; CDR3 protein: CASSQGGQFGGYTF
clone size: -; D gene: -; J gene: TRBJ2-7; V gene: TRBV25-1; CDR3 DNA: TGTGCCAGCAGTGAGGGACACGAGAGGGGTGAGCAGTACTTC; CDR3 protein: CASSEGHERGEQYF
clone size: -; D gene: TRBD1; J gene: TRBJ1-6; V gene: TRBV6-5; CDR3 DNA: TGTGCCAGCAGTTCGGGACAGGTCATGGGGGTCGCCCTCCACTTT; CDR3 protein: CASSSGQVMGVALHF
clone size: once; D gene: -; J gene: TRBJ1-2; V gene: TRBV10-1; CDR3 DNA: TGCGCCAGCAATAGACACAAGGGGAACTATGGCTACACCTTC; CDR3 protein: CASNRHKGNYGYTF